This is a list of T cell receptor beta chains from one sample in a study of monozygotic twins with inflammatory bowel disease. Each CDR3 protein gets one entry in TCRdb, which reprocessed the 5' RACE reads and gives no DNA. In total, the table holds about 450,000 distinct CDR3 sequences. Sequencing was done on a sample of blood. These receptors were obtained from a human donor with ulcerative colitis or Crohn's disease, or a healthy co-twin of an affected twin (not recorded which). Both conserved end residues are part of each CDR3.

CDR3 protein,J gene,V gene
CASSALPGTGGSRGPGANVLTF,TRBJ2-6,TRBV25-1
CASTYGAYEQYF,TRBJ2-7,TRBV12-3/TRBV12-4
CASSPPDRGSNFAETQYF,TRBJ2-5,TRBV12-3/TRBV12-4
CASSPRAQANTEAFF,TRBJ1-1,TRBV18
CAISGRDRETYNEQFF,TRBJ2-1,TRBV10-3
CASSLSLGLAGNTGELFF,TRBJ2-2,TRBV12-3/TRBV12-4
CAISESTGRAGANVLTF,TRBJ2-6,TRBV10-3
CAISSGQEVGSGANVLTF,TRBJ2-6,TRBV10-3
CASGPKTQQFF,TRBJ2-1,TRBV5-6
CASSPDDRGLEQYF,TRBJ2-7,TRBV5-1
CASSVGDSYNEQFF,TRBJ2-1,TRBV9
CASSPKVPGLGTEAFF,TRBJ1-1,TRBV18
CASSRMPTGIQETQYF,TRBJ2-5,TRBV3-1
CASSPSLDTQYF,TRBJ2-3,TRBV7-9
CASSQEESGSTEAFF,TRBJ1-1,TRBV4-3
CAWGLTQGMVTAFF,TRBJ1-1,TRBV30
CASSPYRESYNEQFF,TRBJ2-1,TRBV4-2
CASTLKIPYGYTF,TRBJ1-2,TRBV28
CASSTTGYEKLFF,TRBJ1-4,TRBV12-3/TRBV12-4
CASSPSTGMATNEKLFF,TRBJ1-4,TRBV18
CASSRIITSYNEQFF,TRBJ2-1,TRBV5-6
CASSLSWGGGYTF,TRBJ1-2,TRBV12-3/TRBV12-4
CASSRSYSQETQYF,TRBJ2-5,TRBV7-2
CASSFEGLYTEAFF,TRBJ1-1,TRBV7-9
CSERDSYNEQFF,TRBJ2-1,TRBV20-1
CASSLVNYGYTF,TRBJ1-2,TRBV7-8
CASSQASGLDQETQYF,TRBJ2-5,TRBV4-2
CASSRDDGSPLHF,TRBJ1-6,TRBV3-1
CSAGRAVVAEQYF,TRBJ2-7,TRBV20-1
CSALDPSGYEQYF,TRBJ2-7,TRBV29-1
CASSQGTGLQYF,TRBJ2-7,TRBV3-1
CASSPRPTLSNQPQHF,TRBJ1-5,TRBV5-8
CASNSQGVHTGELFF,TRBJ2-2,TRBV21-1
CSGLTSGASYEQYF,TRBJ2-7,TRBV20-1
CASSQEGSGGGYTQYF,TRBJ2-3,TRBV4-2
CASSAGLAGGLINEQFF,TRBJ2-1,TRBV11-3
CASSYGGRENEQFF,TRBJ2-1,TRBV6-6
CATSDTGQGTDTQYF,TRBJ2-3,TRBV24-1
CASSKEGLAGVETQYF,TRBJ2-5,TRBV7-2
CASSFGTGVQNQPQHF,TRBJ1-5,TRBV12-3/TRBV12-4
CASRHPGLAGVEQFF,TRBJ2-1,TRBV7-2
CASSLSGTDYEQYF,TRBJ2-7,TRBV7-8
CSARDPAAGFSIDTQYF,TRBJ2-3,TRBV20-1
CASRGRADAEAFF,TRBJ1-1,TRBV19
CASSPSRGWTGELFF,TRBJ2-2,TRBV12-3/TRBV12-4
CASSLVLARTTEQFF,TRBJ2-1,TRBV11-2
CASSADRVDGYTF,TRBJ1-2,TRBV25-1